This T cell receptor (beta chain) was profiled in a study of blood T cell repertoires in COVID-19. V lost 3 bases and J lost 5; bases outside the gene matches: 12. The CDR3 runs 18 residues. Germline CDR1 SEHNR, CDR2 FQNEAQ (reference sequence). Method: immunoSEQ multiplex PCR; TCRdb's copy keeps in-frame clones and lacks some. The sample has fewer than 300,000 clones; 85% to 90% are singletons. The sequence was collected from a young man with acute or convalescent COVID-19. The V call is TRBV7-9, the J call TRBJ2-3; 12 bases are a match to TRBD2. The sequenced material came from peripheral blood. CDR3: CASSLSRASGRAQDTQYF. For the CDR3, the DNA is TGTGCCAGCAGCTTGAGTAGGGCTAGCGGGAGGGCCCAAGATACGCAGTATTTT.